This T cell receptor beta chain was profiled in a study of a mutant IDH1 vaccine in newly diagnosed glioma. Study context: Vaccination began 4-6 weeks post radiotherapy alone, or with temozolomide cycles.

The time point is: week 35, safety follow-up. The investigators gave 300 ug of mutant IDH1 20-mer peptide in each vaccine dose, together with topical imiquimod. Weeks 1, 3, 5, 7, 11, 15, 19 and 23 were when patients received their eight vaccinations. CDR1 and CDR2 (germline): SGHRS, YFSETQ. V was pared by 5 bases and J by 7 bases, with 9 bases between. This CDR3 spans 12 amino acids. TCRdb keeps only in-frame clones here, not all; method: immunoSEQ multiplex PCR. The sample has tens of thousands of clones, 88% seen once. About this clone itself: The antigen is undetermined.

The sample in question was PBMCs, obtained from a glioma patient whose treatment included an IDH1 peptide vaccine. The sequence was obtained from a woman between 35 and 50 years old with glioma. The J gene is TRBJ2-2, the V gene TRBV5-1; possibly TRBD1 for D (5 bases). CDR3: CASRQGGGELFF. The CDR3 DNA follows: TGCGCCAGCAGGCAGGGTGGCGGGGAGCTGTTTTTT.